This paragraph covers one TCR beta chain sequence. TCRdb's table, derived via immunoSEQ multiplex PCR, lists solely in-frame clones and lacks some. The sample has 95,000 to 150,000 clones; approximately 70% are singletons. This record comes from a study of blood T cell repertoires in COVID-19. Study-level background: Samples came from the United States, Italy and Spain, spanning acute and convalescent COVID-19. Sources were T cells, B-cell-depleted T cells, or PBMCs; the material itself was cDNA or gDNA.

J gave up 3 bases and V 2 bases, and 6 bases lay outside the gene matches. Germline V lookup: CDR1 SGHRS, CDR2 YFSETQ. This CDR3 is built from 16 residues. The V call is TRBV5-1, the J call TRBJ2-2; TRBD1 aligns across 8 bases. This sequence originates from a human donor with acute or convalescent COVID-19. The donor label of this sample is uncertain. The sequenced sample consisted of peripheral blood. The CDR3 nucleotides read TGCGCCAGCAGCTTAGACAGGGGTCAATACACCGGGGAGCTGTTTTTT. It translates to CASSLDRGQYTGELFF. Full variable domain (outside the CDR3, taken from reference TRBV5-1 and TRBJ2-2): KAGVTQTPRYLIKTRGQQVTLSCSPISGHRSVSWYQQTPGQGLQFLFEYFSETQRNKGNFPGRFSGRQFSNSRSEMNVSTLELGDSALYLCASSLDRGQYTGELFFGEGSRLTVL.